This T cell receptor beta chain stems from a study of blood T cell repertoires in COVID-19. Study at large: The United States, Italy and Spain were the sources of the acute and convalescent COVID-19 samples. Sources were T cells, B-cell-depleted T cells, or PBMCs; the material itself was cDNA or gDNA.

Germline CDR1 SGHTA, CDR2 FQGNSA. Trimming cost V 1 base and J 5 bases; bases outside gene matches: 9. CDR3 size: 16 residues. Authors' methods: From reference gene primer amplification, estimates of nucleated cell counts were derived. Here immunoSEQ multiplex PCR was the method, and the copy in TCRdb shows in-frame clones only, minus some. That table is the source of V, J and clone size, and D and trimming were worked out from the DNA. The sample yields 36,000 or so clones, 90% seen once. Sequencing input: peripheral blood. This sequence originates from a human donor in a cohort sampled during active COVID-19. The chain employs TRBV7-2 and TRBJ2-5, with TRBD1 matching over 8 bases. The CDR3 sequence: CASSLGQGATRETQYF. The CDR3 DNA sequence: TGTGCCAGCAGCTTAGGGCAGGGGGCTACCCGGGAGACCCAGTACTTC.